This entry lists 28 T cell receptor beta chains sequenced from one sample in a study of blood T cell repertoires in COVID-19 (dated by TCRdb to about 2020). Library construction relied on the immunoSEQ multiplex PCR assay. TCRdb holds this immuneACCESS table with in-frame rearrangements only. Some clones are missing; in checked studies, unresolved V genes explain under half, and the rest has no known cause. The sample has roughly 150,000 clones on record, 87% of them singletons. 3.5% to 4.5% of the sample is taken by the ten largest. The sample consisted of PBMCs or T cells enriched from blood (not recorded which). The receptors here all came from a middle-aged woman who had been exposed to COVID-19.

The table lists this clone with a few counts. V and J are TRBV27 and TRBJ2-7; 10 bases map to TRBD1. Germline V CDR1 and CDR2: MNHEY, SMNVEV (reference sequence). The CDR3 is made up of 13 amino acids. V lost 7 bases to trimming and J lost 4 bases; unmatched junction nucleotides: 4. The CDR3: CASMGTGAYEQYF. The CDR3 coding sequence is TGTGCCAGCATGGGGACAGGGGCTTACGAGCAGTACTTC.

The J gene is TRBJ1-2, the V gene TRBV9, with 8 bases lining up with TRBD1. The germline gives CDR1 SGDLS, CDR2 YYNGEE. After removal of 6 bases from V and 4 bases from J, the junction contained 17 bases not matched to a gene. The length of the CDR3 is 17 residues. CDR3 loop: CASTLSPTGGVPYGYTF. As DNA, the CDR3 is TGTGCCAGCACCCTCTCCCCAACAGGGGGGGTTCCCTATGGCTACACCTTC.

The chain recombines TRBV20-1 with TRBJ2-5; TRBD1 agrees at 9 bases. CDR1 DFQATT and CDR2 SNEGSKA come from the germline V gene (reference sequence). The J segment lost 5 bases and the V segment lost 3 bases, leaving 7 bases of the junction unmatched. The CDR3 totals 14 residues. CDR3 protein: CSASPGTGFETQYF. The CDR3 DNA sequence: TGCAGTGCTAGTCCAGGGACAGGGTTTGAGACCCAGTACTTC.

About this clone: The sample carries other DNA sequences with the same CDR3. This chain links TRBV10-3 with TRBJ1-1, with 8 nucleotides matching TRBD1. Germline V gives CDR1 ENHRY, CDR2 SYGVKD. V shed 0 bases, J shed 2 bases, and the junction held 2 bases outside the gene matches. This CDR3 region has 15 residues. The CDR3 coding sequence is TGTGCCATCAGTGAGTCCGGACAGGGTAACACTGAAGCTTTCTTT. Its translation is CAISESGQGNTEAFF.

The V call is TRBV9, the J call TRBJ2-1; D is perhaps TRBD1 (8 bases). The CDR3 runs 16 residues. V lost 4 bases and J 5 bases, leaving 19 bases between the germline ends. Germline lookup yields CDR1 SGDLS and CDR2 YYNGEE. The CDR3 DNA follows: TGTGCCAGCAGCACCGGGAGGACAGGGATACACAATGAGCAGTTCTTC. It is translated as CASSTGRTGIHNEQFF.

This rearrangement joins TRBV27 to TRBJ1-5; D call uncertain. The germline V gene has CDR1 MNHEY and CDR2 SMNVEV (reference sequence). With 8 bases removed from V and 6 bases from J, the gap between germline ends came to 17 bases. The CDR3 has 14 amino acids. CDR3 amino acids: CASSPGISGQPQHF. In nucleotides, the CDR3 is TGTGCCAGCTCGCCCGGGATCTCAGGTCAGCCCCAGCATTTT.

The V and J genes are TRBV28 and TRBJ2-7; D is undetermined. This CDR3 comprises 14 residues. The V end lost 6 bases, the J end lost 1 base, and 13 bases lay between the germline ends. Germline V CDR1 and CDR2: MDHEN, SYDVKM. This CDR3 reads CASSLTRFSYEQYF. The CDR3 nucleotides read TGTGCCAGCAGCCTGACAAGGTTTTCCTACGAGCAGTACTTC.

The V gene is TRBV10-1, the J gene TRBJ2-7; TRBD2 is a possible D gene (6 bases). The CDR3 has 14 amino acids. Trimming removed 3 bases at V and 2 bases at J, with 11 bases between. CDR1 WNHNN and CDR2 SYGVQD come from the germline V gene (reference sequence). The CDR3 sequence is CASSDGRRPYEQYF. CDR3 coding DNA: TGCGCCAGCAGTGACGGGAGAAGGCCCTACGAGCAGTACTTC.

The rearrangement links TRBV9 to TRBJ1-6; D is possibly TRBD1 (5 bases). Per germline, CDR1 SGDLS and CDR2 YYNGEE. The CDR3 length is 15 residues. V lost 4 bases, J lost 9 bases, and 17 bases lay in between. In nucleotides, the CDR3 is TGTGCCAGCAGCCCTCCTGGGGGGGGGAGTTCACCCCTCCACTTT. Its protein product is CASSPPGGGSSPLHF.

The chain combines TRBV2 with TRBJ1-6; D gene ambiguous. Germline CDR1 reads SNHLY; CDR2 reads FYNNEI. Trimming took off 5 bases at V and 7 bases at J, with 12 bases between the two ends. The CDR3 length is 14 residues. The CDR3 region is CASSPDYKNSPLHF. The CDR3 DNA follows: TGTGCCAGCAGTCCAGACTACAAAAATTCACCCCTCCACTTT. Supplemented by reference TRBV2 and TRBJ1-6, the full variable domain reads EPEVTQTPSHQVTQMGQEVILRCVPISNHLYFYWYRQILGQKVEFLVSFYNNEISEKSEIFDDQFSVERPDGSNFTLKIRSTKLEDSAMYFCASSPDYKNSPLHFGNGTRLTVT.

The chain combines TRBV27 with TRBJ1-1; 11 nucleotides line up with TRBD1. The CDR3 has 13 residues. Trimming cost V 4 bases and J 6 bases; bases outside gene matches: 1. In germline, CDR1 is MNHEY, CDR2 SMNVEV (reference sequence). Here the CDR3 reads CASSSGQGAEAFF. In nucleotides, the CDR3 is TGTGCCAGCAGTTCGGGACAGGGGGCTGAAGCTTTCTTT.

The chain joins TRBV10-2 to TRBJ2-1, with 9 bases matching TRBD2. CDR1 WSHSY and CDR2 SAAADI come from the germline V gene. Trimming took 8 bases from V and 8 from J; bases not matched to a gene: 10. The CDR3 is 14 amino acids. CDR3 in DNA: TGCGCCAGCCACGCTAGCGGGGAATACGATGAGCAGTTCTTC. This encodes CASHASGEYDEQFF.

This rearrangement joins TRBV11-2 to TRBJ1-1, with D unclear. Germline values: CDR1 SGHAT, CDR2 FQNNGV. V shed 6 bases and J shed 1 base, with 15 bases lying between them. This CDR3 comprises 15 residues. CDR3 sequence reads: CASSHDLGGNTEAFF. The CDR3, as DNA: TGTGCCAGCAGTCATGACTTAGGAGGGAACACTGAAGCTTTCTTT.

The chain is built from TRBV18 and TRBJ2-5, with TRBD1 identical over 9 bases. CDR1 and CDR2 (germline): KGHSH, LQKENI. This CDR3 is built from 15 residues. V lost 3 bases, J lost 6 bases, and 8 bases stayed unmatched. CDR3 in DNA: TGTGCCAGCTCACCGGGGACAGGGATTATGAAGACCCAGTACTTC. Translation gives CASSPGTGIMKTQYF.

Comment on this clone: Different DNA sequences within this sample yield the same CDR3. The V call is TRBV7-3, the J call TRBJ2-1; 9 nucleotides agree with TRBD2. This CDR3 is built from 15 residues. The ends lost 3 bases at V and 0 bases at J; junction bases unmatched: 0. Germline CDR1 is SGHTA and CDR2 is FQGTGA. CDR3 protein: CASSLRGGSYNEQFF. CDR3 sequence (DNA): TGTGCCAGCAGCTTGCGGGGGGGCTCCTACAATGAGCAGTTCTTC.

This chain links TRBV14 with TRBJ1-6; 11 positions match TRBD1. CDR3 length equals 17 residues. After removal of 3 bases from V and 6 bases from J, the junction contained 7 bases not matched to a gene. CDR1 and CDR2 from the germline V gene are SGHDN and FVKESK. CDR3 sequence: CASSHGTGGGGNSPLHF. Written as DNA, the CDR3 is TGTGCCAGCAGCCACGGGACAGGGGGAGGTGGTAATTCACCCCTCCACTTT.

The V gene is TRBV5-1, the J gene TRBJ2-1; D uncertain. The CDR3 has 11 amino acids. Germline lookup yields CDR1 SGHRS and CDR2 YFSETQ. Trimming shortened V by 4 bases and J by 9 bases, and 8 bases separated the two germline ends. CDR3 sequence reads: CASSDAVEQFF. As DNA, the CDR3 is TGCGCCAGCAGCGACGCGGTTGAGCAGTTCTTC.

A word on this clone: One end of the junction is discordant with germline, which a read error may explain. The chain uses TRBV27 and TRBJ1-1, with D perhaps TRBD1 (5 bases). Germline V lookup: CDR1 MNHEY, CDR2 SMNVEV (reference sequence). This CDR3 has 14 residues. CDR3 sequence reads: CASSLAGGNSEAFF. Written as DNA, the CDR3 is TGTGCCAGCAGTTTAGCGGGGGGGAACTCTGAAGCTTTCTTT.

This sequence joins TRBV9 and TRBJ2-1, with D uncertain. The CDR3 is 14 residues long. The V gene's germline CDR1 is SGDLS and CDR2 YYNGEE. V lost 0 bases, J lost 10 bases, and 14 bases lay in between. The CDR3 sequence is CASSVEPLEAEQFF. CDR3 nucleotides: TGTGCCAGCAGCGTAGAACCCCTCGAAGCGGAGCAGTTCTTC.

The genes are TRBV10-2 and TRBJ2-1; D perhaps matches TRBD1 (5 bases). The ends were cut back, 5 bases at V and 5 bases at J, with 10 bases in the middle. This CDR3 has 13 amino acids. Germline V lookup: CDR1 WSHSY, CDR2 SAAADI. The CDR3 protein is CASSWAGNNEQFF. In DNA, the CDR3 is TGCGCCAGCAGTTGGGCAGGGAACAATGAGCAGTTCTTC.

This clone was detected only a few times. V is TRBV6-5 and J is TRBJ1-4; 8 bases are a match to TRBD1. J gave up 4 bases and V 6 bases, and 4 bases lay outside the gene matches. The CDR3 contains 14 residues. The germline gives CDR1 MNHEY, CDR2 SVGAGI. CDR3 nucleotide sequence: TGTGCCAGCAGGCGGACAGGGTTTAATGAAAAACTGTTTTTT. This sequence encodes CASRRTGFNEKLFF.

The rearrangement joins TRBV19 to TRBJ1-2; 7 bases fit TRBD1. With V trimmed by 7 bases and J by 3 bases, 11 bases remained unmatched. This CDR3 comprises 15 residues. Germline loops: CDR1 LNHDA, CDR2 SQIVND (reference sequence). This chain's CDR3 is CASIGTVTQDYGYTF. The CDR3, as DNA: TGTGCCAGTATTGGGACAGTCACTCAAGACTATGGCTACACCTTC. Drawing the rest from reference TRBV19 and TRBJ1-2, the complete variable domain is DGGITQSPKYLFRKEGQNVTLSCEQNLNHDAMYWYRQDPGQGLRLIYYSQIVNDFQKGDIAEGYSVSREKKESFPLTVTSAQKNPTAFYLCASIGTVTQDYGYTFGSGTRLTVV.

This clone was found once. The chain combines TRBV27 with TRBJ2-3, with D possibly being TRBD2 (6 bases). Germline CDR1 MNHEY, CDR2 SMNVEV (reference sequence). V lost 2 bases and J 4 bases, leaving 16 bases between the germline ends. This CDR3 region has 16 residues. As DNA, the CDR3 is TGTGCCAGCAGTTTAGGTGGAGGGATTGAAGCAGATACGCAGTATTTT. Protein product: CASSLGGGIEADTQYF.

CDR3 protein: CASSWDSYEQYF. In DNA, the CDR3 is TGTGCCAGCAGCTGGGACAGCTACGAGCAGTACTTC. The chain has TRBV3-1 (or the pseudogene TRBV3-2) and TRBJ2-7; 7 nucleotides line up with TRBD1. Looked up from germline, CDR1 is LGHDT and CDR2 is YNNKEL (reference sequence). This CDR3 is 12 amino acids long. With V trimmed by 5 bases and J by 3 bases, 1 base remained unmatched.

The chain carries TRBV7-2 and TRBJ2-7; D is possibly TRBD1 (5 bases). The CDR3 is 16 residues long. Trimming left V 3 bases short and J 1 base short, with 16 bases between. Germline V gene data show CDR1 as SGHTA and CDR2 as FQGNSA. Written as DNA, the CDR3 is TGTGCCAGCAGCTTTCCCCGGACACTACCTTCCTACGAGCAGTACTTC. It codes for CASSFPRTLPSYEQYF. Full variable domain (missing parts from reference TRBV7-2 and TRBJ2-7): GAGVSQSPSNKVTEKGKDVELRCDPISGHTALYWYRQSLGQGLEFLIYFQGNSAPDKSGLPSDRFSAERTGGSVSTLTIQRTQQEDSAVYLCASSFPRTLPSYEQYFGPGTRLTVT.

This chain's CDR3 is CASSGQGIKNIQYF. CDR3 nucleotides: TGCGCCAGCAGCGGACAGGGGATCAAAAACATTCAGTACTTC. The chain employs TRBV4-1 and TRBJ2-4, with 9 bases that match TRBD1. The germline V gene has CDR1 MGHRA and CDR2 YSYEKL. J lost 3 bases, V lost 5 bases, and 2 bases had no gene match. CDR3 size: 14 residues.

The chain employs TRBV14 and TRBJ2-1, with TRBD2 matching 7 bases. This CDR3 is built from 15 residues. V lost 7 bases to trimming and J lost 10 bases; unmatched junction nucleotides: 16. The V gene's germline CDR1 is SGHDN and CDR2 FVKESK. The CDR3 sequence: CASNSLQRGTGEQFF. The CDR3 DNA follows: TGTGCCAGCAACTCCCTACAGCGGGGTACGGGGGAGCAGTTCTTC.

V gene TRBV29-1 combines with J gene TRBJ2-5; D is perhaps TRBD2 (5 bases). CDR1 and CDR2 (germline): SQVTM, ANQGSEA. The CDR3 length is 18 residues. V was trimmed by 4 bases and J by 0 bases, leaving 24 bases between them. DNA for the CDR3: TGCAGCGTTGTTGCGTTACTAGGTCTGATGCTAAACCAAGAGACCCAGTACTTC. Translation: CSVVALLGLMLNQETQYF.